A single sample is the source of the 7 T cell receptor beta chains below, sequenced in a study of cytomegalovirus exposure and HLA in healthy donors. Primers included in the PCR were 60 Vbeta and 13 Jbeta primers. The table came from immunoSEQ multiplex PCR; TCRdb's copy has only in-frame clones and leaves some out. The sample records around 150,000 clones, under 80% being singletons. Sequenced: PBMCs. The source is a female donor in good health and CMV-seronegative.

This chain uses TRBV21-1 with TRBJ2-7; the listed D gene, TRBD1, was not tested against the DNA. TRBV21-1 is termed a pseudogene. CDR3 length equals 16 residues. DNA for the CDR3: TGTGCCAGCAGCAAAGAAGAAACAGGCAGCTCCTACGAGCAGTACTTC. It specifies CASSKEETGSSYEQYF.

V and J are TRBV29-1 and TRBJ1-1; TRBD1 is a possible D gene (6 bases). Germline V gene data show CDR1 as SQVTM and CDR2 as ANQGSEA. This CDR3 comprises 13 residues. The V end was cut by 2 bases, the J end by 1 base, with 8 bases between. This chain's CDR3 is CSVEKDRNTEAFF. CDR3 sequence (DNA): TGCAGCGTTGAAAAGGACAGGAACACTGAAGCTTTCTTT.

The chain carries TRBV6-1 and TRBJ2-7, with 8 bases lining up with TRBD1. The CDR3 is 17 residues long. The germline gives CDR1 MNHNS, CDR2 SASEGT. Unmatched junction bases numbered 9, after V lost 1 base and J lost 1 base. This CDR3 reads CASSEGVYRGFSYEQYF. The CDR3 DNA sequence: TGTGCCAGCAGTGAAGGGGTGTACAGGGGGTTTTCCTACGAGCAGTACTTC.

The genes are TRBV30 and TRBJ1-5; D remains unclear. The CDR3 consists of 13 residues. CDR1 and CDR2 from the germline V gene are GTSNPN and SVGIG (reference sequence). The ends were cut back, 2 bases at V and 4 bases at J, with 9 bases in the middle. The CDR3 is CAWSTRGNQPQHF. CDR3 coding DNA: TGTGCCTGGAGTACTCGGGGAAATCAGCCCCAGCATTTT.

The chain has TRBV30 and TRBJ1-2; no reliable D call. This CDR3 spans 13 amino acids. V dropped 3 bases and J dropped 0 bases, with 8 bases sitting between them. CDR1 and CDR2 (germline): GTSNPN, SVGIG (reference sequence). The CDR3 reads CAWSPSANYGYTF. The DNA for the CDR3 is TGTGCCTGGAGCCCCTCGGCTAACTATGGCTACACCTTC.

CDR3 in amino acids: CASIPDRAVGEQYF. The CDR3 DNA reads as TGTGCCAGCATCCCTGACAGGGCCGTAGGGGAGCAGTACTTC. The chain couples TRBV7-9 to TRBJ2-7, with 7 bases identical to TRBD1. The germline V gene has CDR1 SEHNR and CDR2 FQNEAQ (reference sequence). Trimming removed 7 bases from V and 7 bases from J; junction bases left unmatched: 13. CDR3 length: 14 residues.

The genes are TRBV9 and TRBJ1-2; D unclear. Germline V gives CDR1 SGDLS, CDR2 YYNGEE. The CDR3 is 14 residues long. The V end lost 4 bases, the J end lost 1 base, and 11 bases lay between the germline ends. The CDR3 nucleotides are TGTGCCAGCAGCCCCCAGACTGGTAACTATGGCTACACCTTC. It translates to CASSPQTGNYGYTF.